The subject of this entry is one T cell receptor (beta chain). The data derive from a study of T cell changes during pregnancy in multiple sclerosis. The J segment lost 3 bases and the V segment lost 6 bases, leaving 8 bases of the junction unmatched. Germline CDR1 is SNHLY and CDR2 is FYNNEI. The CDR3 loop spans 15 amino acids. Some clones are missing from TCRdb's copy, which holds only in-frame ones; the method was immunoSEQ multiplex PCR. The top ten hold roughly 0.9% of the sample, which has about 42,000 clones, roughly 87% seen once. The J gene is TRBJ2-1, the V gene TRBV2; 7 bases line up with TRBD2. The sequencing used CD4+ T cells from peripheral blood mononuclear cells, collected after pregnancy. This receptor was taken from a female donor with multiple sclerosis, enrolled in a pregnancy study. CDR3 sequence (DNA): TGTGCCAGCAGGAGGGAGAGCGGGGACTACAATGAGCAGTTCTTC. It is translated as CASRRESGDYNEQFF.